The source of this TCR beta chain is a study of patients and donors after allogeneic stem cell transplantation. One entry per CDR3 protein results from TCRdb running MiXCR on the RT-PCR reads. The sample lists about a million distinct CDR3 sequences; roughly 18% were seen once. The CDR3 has 18 amino acids. The V segment lost 3 bases and the J segment 2 bases; nucleotides outside the gene matches: 5. The clonotype originates from a human donor who was either an allogeneic HSCT recipient or a stem cell or donor lymphocyte infusion donor (not recorded which). It is not recorded whose cells these are; they may come from a transplant donor. Sequenced: blood, either unsorted or a sorted T cell fraction (not recorded which). This rearrangement joins TRBV12-3 or TRBV12-4 to TRBJ2-6, with 12 bases identical to TRBD1. CDR3 DNA: TGTGCCAGCAGTTTTGGGACAGGGGGCGCCCCTGGGGCCAACGTCCTGACTTTC. It translates to CASSFGTGGAPGANVLTF.